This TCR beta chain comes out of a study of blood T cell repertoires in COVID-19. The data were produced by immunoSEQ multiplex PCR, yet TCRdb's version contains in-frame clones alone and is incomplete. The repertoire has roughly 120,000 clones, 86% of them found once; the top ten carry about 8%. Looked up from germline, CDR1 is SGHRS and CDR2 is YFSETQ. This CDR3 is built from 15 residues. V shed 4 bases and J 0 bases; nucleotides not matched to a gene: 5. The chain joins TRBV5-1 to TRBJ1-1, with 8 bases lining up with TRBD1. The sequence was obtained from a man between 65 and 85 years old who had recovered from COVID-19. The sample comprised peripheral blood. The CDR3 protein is CASSPGQVMNTEAFF. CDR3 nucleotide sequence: TGCGCCAGCAGCCCGGGACAGGTGATGAACACTGAAGCTTTCTTT. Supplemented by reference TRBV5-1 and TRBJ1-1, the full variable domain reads KAGVTQTPRYLIKTRGQQVTLSCSPISGHRSVSWYQQTPGQGLQFLFEYFSETQRNKGNFPGRFSGRQFSNSRSEMNVSTLELGDSALYLCASSPGQVMNTEAFFGQGTRLTVV.